This T cell receptor (beta chain) was found in a study of cytomegalovirus exposure and HLA in healthy donors. Broader study findings: TCR association rates varied by HLA locus in a later analysis, with DRB1 highest and HLA-C lowest. A later analysis linked more than 15,000 TCR beta sequences to HLA alleles at 0.05 false discovery rate.

The CDR3 sequence is 14 residues long. The trim removed 5 bases at V and 4 bases at J, leaving 2 bases unmatched. Germline CDR1 and CDR2: SGHVS and FNYEAQ. A remark on this clone: The antigen remains undetermined.

The PCR made use of 60 Vbeta and 13 Jbeta primers. The data were produced by immunoSEQ multiplex PCR, yet TCRdb's version contains in-frame clones alone and is incomplete. The sample carries roughly 200,000 clones, just under 80% recorded once. The V call is TRBV7-6, the J call TRBJ2-2; TRBD1 aligns across 9 bases. The sequenced sample was PBMCs. The receptor was isolated from a female donor in good health and CMV-seronegative. The CDR3 DNA sequence: TGTGCCAGCAGCCCGACAGGGGGCACCGGGGAGCTGTTTTTT. As protein: CASSPTGGTGELFF.